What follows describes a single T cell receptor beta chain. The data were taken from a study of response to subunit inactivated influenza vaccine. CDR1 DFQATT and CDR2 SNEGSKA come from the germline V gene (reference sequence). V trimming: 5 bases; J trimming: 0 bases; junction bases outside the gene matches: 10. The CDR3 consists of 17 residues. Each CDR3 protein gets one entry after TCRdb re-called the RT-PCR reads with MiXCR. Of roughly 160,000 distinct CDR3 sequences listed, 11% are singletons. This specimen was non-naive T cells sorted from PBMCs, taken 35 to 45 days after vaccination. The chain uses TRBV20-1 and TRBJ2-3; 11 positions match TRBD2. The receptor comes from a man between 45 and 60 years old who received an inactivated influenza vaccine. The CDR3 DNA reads TGCAGTGCTGGAAGACTAGCGGGATCCTCTAGCACAGATACGCAGTATTTT. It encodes CSAGRLAGSSSTDTQYF.